The 14 T cell receptor beta chains below were found in one sample sequenced in a study of CD8 T cells in Susac syndrome. Random-hexamer reverse transcription was applied to roughly 0.5 to 1 ug RNA. Each CDR3 protein gets one entry after TCRdb re-called the immunoSEQ multiplex PCR reads with MiXCR. The sample lists about 210,000 distinct CDR3 sequences; 95% were seen once. Sequenced: CD4+ T cells from PBMCs. The receptor source for this set is a human donor with multiple sclerosis.

This chain joins TRBV30 and TRBJ2-2; D is unclear. Germline CDR1 is GTSNPN and CDR2 is SVGIG (reference sequence). CDR3 size: 14 residues. Deletions cut 4 bases from V and 1 base from J, with 10 bases between. DNA of the CDR3: TGTGCCTGGAAGGAAGCGTTGAACACCGGGGAGCTGTTTTTT. This translates into CAWKEALNTGELFF.

The rearrangement joins TRBV29-1 to TRBJ2-3; 7 bases line up with TRBD2. V was pared by 0 bases and J by 12 bases, with 6 bases of the junction left unmatched. The CDR3 contains 12 residues. Looked up from germline, CDR1 is SQVTM and CDR2 is ANQGSEA. This chain's CDR3 is CSVEDPGRIQYF. CDR3 coding DNA: TGCAGCGTTGAAGATCCCGGGAGGATTCAGTATTTT.

This rearrangement joins TRBV5-1 to TRBJ1-1, with D perhaps matching TRBD1 (6 bases). V lost 5 bases and J 2 bases, leaving 16 bases between the germline ends. Germline V CDR1 and CDR2: SGHRS, YFSETQ. The CDR3 extends over 15 amino acids. The CDR3, as DNA: TGCGCCAGCAGAGGGTACTCACAGGGAAACACTGAAGCTTTCTTT. It yields the protein CASRGYSQGNTEAFF.

The V call is TRBV12-5, the J call TRBJ2-1; D is possibly TRBD1 (6 bases). V was clipped by 7 bases and J by 4 bases, with 14 bases between them. Germline V gives CDR1 LGHNT, CDR2 FRNRAP. This CDR3 comprises 14 residues. The CDR3 here is CASVLGQSYNEQFF. In nucleotides, the CDR3 is TGTGCTAGTGTATTAGGACAGAGTTACAATGAGCAGTTCTTC.

The chain combines TRBV7-3 with TRBJ1-1; D gene unclear. CDR1 SGHTA and CDR2 FQGTGA come from the germline V gene. CDR3 size: 16 residues. V gave up 2 bases and J gave up 1 base, with 14 bases separating them. CDR3 nucleotide sequence: TGTGCCAGCAGCTTACGACGAATCGAAAAGAACACTGAAGCTTTCTTT. Protein product: CASSLRRIEKNTEAFF.

This chain uses TRBV7-2 with TRBJ1-5; D perhaps matches TRBD1 (6 bases). The germline V gene has CDR1 SGHTA and CDR2 FQGNSA. V lost 5 bases and J lost 5, with 16 bases in between. The length of the CDR3 is 15 residues. CDR3 sequence (DNA): TGTGCCAGCAGCCCGCGCCGTAGGGGGGATCAGCCCCAGCATTTT. Translated, it gives CASSPRRRGDQPQHF.

V and J are TRBV4-1 and TRBJ2-7, with TRBD1 identical over 10 bases. CDR1 is MGHRA and CDR2 is YSYEKL in the germline V gene. This CDR3 is 15 amino acids long. J gave up 2 bases and V 3 bases, and 4 bases lay outside the gene matches. CDR3 residues: CASSHPGQGTYEQYF. Here the CDR3 DNA reads TGCGCCAGCAGCCATCCGGGACAGGGGACCTACGAGCAGTACTTC.

DNA for the CDR3: TGTGCCAGTAGGCAGGGGAGGCTTTTCAACGAGCAGTACTTC. This encodes CASRQGRLFNEQYF. The chain couples TRBV19 to TRBJ2-7, with D possibly called TRBD1 or TRBD2 (6 bases each). V was pared by 6 bases and J by 5 bases, with 17 bases between. Germline V gene sequence: CDR1 LNHDA, CDR2 SQIVND (reference sequence). The CDR3 is 14 residues long.

The chain is built from TRBV3-1 and TRBJ1-1; no clear D. The V end was cut by 1 base, the J end by 3 bases, with 12 bases between. The CDR3 is 15 amino acids. CDR1 is LGHDT and CDR2 is YNNKEL in the germline V gene (reference sequence). The CDR3 region has the DNA TGTGCCAGCAGCCAAGGTTGGGCGGACTACACTGAAGCTTTCTTT. Translated, it gives CASSQGWADYTEAFF.

This chain links TRBV28 with TRBJ2-5; 9 bases are a match to TRBD2. J was trimmed by 3 bases and V by 3 bases; bases with no gene match: 5. In germline, CDR1 is MDHEN, CDR2 SYDVKM. CDR3 length: 15 amino acids. The CDR3 is CASSFLAGEKETQYF. The CDR3, as DNA: TGTGCCAGCAGTTTTTTAGCGGGAGAGAAAGAGACCCAGTACTTC.

This chain links TRBV11-2 with TRBJ2-6; D assignment may be TRBD1 or TRBD2 (5 bases each). V was pared by 0 bases and J by 0 bases, with 9 bases between. The CDR3 has 17 residues. CDR1 and CDR2 (germline): SGHAT, FQNNGV. CDR3 in amino acids: CASSLEGRLSGANVLTF. The CDR3 nucleotides are TGTGCCAGCAGCTTAGAGGGACGTCTCTCTGGGGCCAACGTCCTGACTTTC.

The genes are TRBV2 and TRBJ2-7; weak D call: TRBD2 (6 bases). V was pared by 6 bases and J by 0 bases, with 12 bases between. The CDR3 contains 14 residues. Germline V CDR1 and CDR2: SNHLY, FYNNEI. CDR3 amino acids: CASRGLADSYEQYF. The CDR3 DNA reads TGTGCCAGCAGGGGTTTAGCGGACTCCTACGAGCAGTACTTC.

The chain has TRBV6-6 and TRBJ1-5; D might be TRBD1 (5 bases). This CDR3 is built from 13 residues. V was pared by 6 bases and J by 0 bases, with 6 bases between. Germline CDR1 and CDR2: MNHNY and SVGAGI (reference sequence). CDR3 sequence (DNA): TGTGCCAGCAGGACAGATAGCAATCAGCCCCAGCATTTT. Encoded protein: CASRTDSNQPQHF.

In DNA form, the CDR3 reads TGTGCCAGCAGCGTAGGGGCAGGCTACACCTTC. It is translated as CASSVGAGYTF. The J gene is TRBJ1-2, the V gene TRBV6-1; TRBD1 might be the D (5 bases). From germline, CDR1 is MNHNS and CDR2 SASEGT. V lost 6 bases and J lost 8, with 10 bases in between. The CDR3 consists of 11 residues.